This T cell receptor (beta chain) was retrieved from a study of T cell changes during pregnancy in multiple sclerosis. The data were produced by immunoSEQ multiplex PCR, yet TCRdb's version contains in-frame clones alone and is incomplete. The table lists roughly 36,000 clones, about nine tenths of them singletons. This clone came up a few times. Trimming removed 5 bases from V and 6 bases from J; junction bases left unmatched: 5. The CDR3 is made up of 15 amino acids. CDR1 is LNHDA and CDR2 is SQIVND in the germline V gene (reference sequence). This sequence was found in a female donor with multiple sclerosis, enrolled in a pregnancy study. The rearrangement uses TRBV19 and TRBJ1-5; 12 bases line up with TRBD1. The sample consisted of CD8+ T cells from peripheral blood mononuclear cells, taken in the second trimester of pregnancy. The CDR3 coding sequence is TGTGCCAGTAGTCCCCGGGACAGGGGGCTTCAGCCCCAGCATTTT. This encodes CASSPRDRGLQPQHF.